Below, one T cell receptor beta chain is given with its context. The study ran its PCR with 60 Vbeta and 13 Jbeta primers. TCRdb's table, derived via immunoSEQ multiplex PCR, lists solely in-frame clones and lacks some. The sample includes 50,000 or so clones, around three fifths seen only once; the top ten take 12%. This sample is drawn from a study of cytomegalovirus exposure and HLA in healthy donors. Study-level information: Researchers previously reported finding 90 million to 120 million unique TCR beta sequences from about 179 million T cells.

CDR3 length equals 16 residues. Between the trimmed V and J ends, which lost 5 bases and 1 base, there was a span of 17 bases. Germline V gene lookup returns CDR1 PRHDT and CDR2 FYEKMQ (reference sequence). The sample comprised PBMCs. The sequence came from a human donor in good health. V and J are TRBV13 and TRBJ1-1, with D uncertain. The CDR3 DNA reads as TGTGCCAGCAGCCCGACCTATGCGGGAGAGAACACTGAAGCTTTCTTT. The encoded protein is CASSPTYAGENTEAFF.